This T cell receptor beta chain originates from a study of CD8 T cells in Susac syndrome. The CDR3 has 15 residues. V was shortened by 0 bases and J by 5 bases, with 14 bases between the two germline ends. Germline values: CDR1 SGHNT, CDR2 YYREEE (reference sequence). As regards this clonotype: Its antigen is not known.

The RNA input was about 0.45 to 1 ug, and it was reverse transcribed with random hexamers. Multiplex PCR with immunoSEQ amplified the TCR beta CDR3 across 54 Vbeta and 13 Jbeta. TCRdb re-derived calls from the immunoSEQ multiplex PCR reads in MiXCR, one entry per CDR3 protein. The repertoire holds approximately 180,000 distinct CDR3 sequences, with about 94% as singletons. Study-wide results and limits: Only a relatively small number of individuals were included in the TCR sequencing and HLA analysis.

This chain links TRBV5-4 with TRBJ2-5, with D tentatively TRBD1 or TRBD2 (5 bases each). This sequence was found in a human donor with multiple sclerosis. The source material was CD4+ T cells from PBMCs. In nucleotides, the CDR3 is TGTGCCAGCAGCTTGGGGTCCGGGGCAGGGGAGACCCAGTACTTC. Encoded protein: CASSLGSGAGETQYF.